These 10 T cell receptor beta chains originate from one sample sequenced in a study of T-cell memory formation after mild COVID-19. TCRdb used MiXCR to reprocess the 5' RACE reads, holding one entry per CDR3 protein. Found here are some 330,000 distinct CDR3 sequences, around 21% of them singletons; the top ten hold roughly an eighth. Sequencing used PBMCs or a T cell subset sorted from them (not recorded which). These receptors all come from an adult woman who had mild COVID-19 (a few samples of this study predate the infection). Cell type and time point are not known.

CDR3 region: CSVRTGTGKSPLHF. DNA for the CDR3: TGCAGCGTTAGAACCGGGACAGGGAAGTCACCCCTCCACTTT. The chain is built from TRBV29-1 and TRBJ1-6; the match to TRBD1 covers 9 bases. After removal of 5 bases from V and 10 bases from J, the junction contained 9 bases not matched to a gene. Germline CDR1 reads SQVTM; CDR2 reads ANQGSEA. This CDR3 has 14 amino acids.

The chain combines TRBV20-1 with TRBJ1-1; D is perhaps TRBD1 (6 bases). Germline loops: CDR1 DFQATT, CDR2 SNEGSKA (reference sequence). Trimming pared 0 bases from V and 7 bases from J, leaving 18 bases between. The CDR3 contains 15 residues. In nucleotides, the CDR3 is TGCAGTGCTAGAGATGTTTCGCGGGGGCTCGGTGAAGCTTTCTTT. It is translated as CSARDVSRGLGEAFF.

This clonotype was recorded a few times. The chain uses TRBV7-9 and TRBJ2-4; D possibly matches TRBD1 or TRBD2 (5 bases each). The CDR3 sequence is 15 residues long. Trimming cost V 0 bases and J 7 bases, with 13 bases left between them. Germline V gives CDR1 SEHNR, CDR2 FQNEAQ (reference sequence). DNA for the CDR3: TGTGCCAGCAGCTTAGCGGGAGTCTCAGGGAACATTCAGTACTTC. It translates to CASSLAGVSGNIQYF.

The chain combines TRBV6-1 with TRBJ2-2; 7 nucleotides agree with TRBD2. The germline CDR1 and CDR2 sequences are MNHNS and SASEGT. Trimming cost V 6 bases and J 3 bases; bases outside gene matches: 4. The CDR3 is 14 amino acids. CDR3 nucleotides: TGTGCCAGCAGGACTAGCAGATACACCGGGGAGCTGTTTTTT. Translated, it gives CASRTSRYTGELFF.

The rearrangement uses TRBV5-1 and TRBJ1-1; D is unresolved. V dropped 4 bases and J dropped 6 bases, with 10 bases sitting between them. The CDR3 has 12 amino acids. The germline V gene encodes CDR1 SGHRS and CDR2 YFSETQ. The CDR3 sequence: CASSDNPPEAFF. The CDR3, as DNA: TGCGCCAGCAGCGACAACCCACCTGAAGCTTTCTTT. The entire variable domain, with the rest obtained from reference TRBV5-1 and TRBJ1-1, is as follows: KAGVTQTPRYLIKTRGQQVTLSCSPISGHRSVSWYQQTPGQGLQFLFEYFSETQRNKGNFPGRFSGRQFSNSRSEMNVSTLELGDSALYLCASSDNPPEAFFGQGTRLTVV.

This clonotype has more than one count but fewer than ten. The rearrangement uses TRBV9 and TRBJ2-7; possibly TRBD1 for D (5 bases). V was pared by 0 bases and J by 2 bases, with 9 bases between. The CDR3 spans 14 residues. CDR1 and CDR2 (germline): SGDLS, YYNGEE. CDR3 DNA sequence: TGTGCCAGCAGCGTAGGGCTAGGGGCCTACGAGCAGTACTTC. Amino acid sequence: CASSVGLGAYEQYF.

The chain links TRBV5-6 to TRBJ2-1; no clear D. CDR1 is SGHDT and CDR2 is YYEEEE in the germline V gene. The CDR3 sequence is 12 residues long. Deletions cut 1 base from V and 8 bases from J, with 7 bases between. CDR3 coding DNA: TGTGCCAGCAGCTTGTACCAGGATGAGCAGTTCTTC. Translated, it gives CASSLYQDEQFF.

This clonotype was seen a handful of times. This chain uses TRBV5-6 with TRBJ2-4; perhaps TRBD1 as D (6 bases). This CDR3 is built from 14 residues. The V end was cut by 4 bases, the J end by 8 bases, with 16 bases between. Germline-derived CDR1 and CDR2 are SGHDT and YYEEEE. This CDR3 is CASSLRGGQDIQYF. For the CDR3, the DNA is TGTGCCAGCAGCCTCCGAGGGGGACAAGACATTCAGTACTTC.

At least ten counts were recorded for this clonotype. This rearrangement joins TRBV5-1 to TRBJ2-4; tentatively, D is TRBD1 (6 bases). The ends were cut back, 0 bases at V and 0 bases at J, with 13 bases in the middle. The CDR3 has 17 residues. The germline V gene encodes CDR1 SGHRS and CDR2 YFSETQ. As DNA, the CDR3 is TGCGCCAGCAGCTTGGGGACAGTAATTTTAGCCAAAAACATTCAGTACTTC. Residues: CASSLGTVILAKNIQYF.

This clonotype has only a few counts. The V gene is TRBV29-1, the J gene TRBJ2-1; 14 nucleotides agree with TRBD2. CDR1 and CDR2 (germline): SQVTM, ANQGSEA. The CDR3 has 14 amino acids. The V segment lost 7 bases and the J segment 7 bases; nucleotides outside the gene matches: 6. The CDR3 here is CSALTSGGVNEQFF. Here the CDR3 DNA reads TGCAGCGCCCTGACTAGCGGGGGGGTGAATGAGCAGTTCTTC.